A single T cell receptor beta chain is shown here with its context. This clone's antigen is unknown. No per-base quality is available; no much larger clone lies one base away. Taken from cysteine to phenylalanine, the CDR3 has 13 residues. The read is trimmed to its CDR3 DNA, 39 bases read in frame from base 1. From a lookup of the germline V gene (reference sequence), CDR1 and CDR2 are PRHDT and FYEKMQ. Trimming costs V 5 bases and J 1 base, and their ends lie 8 bases apart. Receptor libraries were prepared by the immunoSEQ multiplex PCR assay. Following the manufacturer's protocol, the hsTCRB Kit was used to amplify rearranged TCR beta chain sequences. TCRB libraries were sequenced on an Illumina MiSeq. In the source study's methods: Demultiplexing, trimming and gene mapping were performed with the kit vendor's proprietary platform. In TCRdb, the immuneACCESS table is reduced to in-frame sequences with V and J assigned. These tables do not hold every clone; where another copy was compared, an unresolved V gene accounts for under half, and the others remain unexplained. D and trimming come from the DNA, and the V and J calls and clone size come from that table. For this sample the table gives about 69,000 clones, of which roughly 86% were detected only once. More than 1.5% of the sample goes to the ten largest clones.

This entry comes from a study of a mutant IDH1 vaccine in newly diagnosed glioma listed by TCRdb under 2021. Concerning the study at large: Vaccination started 4-6 weeks after radiotherapy alone, or was given together with temozolomide cycles in the groups whose treatment included chemotherapy. Of the roughly 31 treated patients, approximately 60% were male and 37.5% were female, and the mean age was 40.4 years. Before enrollment, most patients had been given radiochemotherapy with temozolomide as standard therapy, while the rest had received either radiotherapy alone or temozolomide alone. The week-35 safety follow-up took place at visit V12, and the week-47 end of study took place at visit V13. Peripheral blood was collected at six visits: V03 (baseline), V05, V07, V10, V12 and V13. Longitudinal TCRB deep sequencing was performed for some 25 treated patients wherever samples were available for exploratory analyses. The research as a whole found: Selection of PBMC samples for TCRB deep sequencing was based on availability. Changes in the top peripheral T cell clonotypes picked up by TCRB sequencing did not appear to be linked to pseudoprogression. It was noted by the authors that analyses of patient blood samples could not be reproduced owing to sample limitations. Across multiple MHC alleles, vaccine-induced immune responses were seen in 90% to 95% of patients.

Interpreted using the paper, the time point label stands for: week 35, safety follow-up. A 20-mer mutant IDH1 peptide at 300 micrograms in Montanide made up each vaccine dose, which was injected subcutaneously together with topical imiquimod. Across visits V03 through V10, patients got a total of eight vaccinations, given in weeks 1, 3, 5, 7, 11, 15, 19 and 23. Donors had newly diagnosed WHO grade 3 or 4 IDH1-mutant astrocytomas with loss of nuclear ATRX. The samples were drawn from NOA16, a multicentre, single-arm, open-label phase I trial in Germany that tested a mutant IDH1 peptide vaccine in humans for the first time. The DNeasy Blood and Tissue Kit was used to extract genomic DNA from EDTA blood for TCRB sequencing.

This specimen consisted of PBMCs, obtained from a glioma patient whose treatment included an IDH1 peptide vaccine. The TCR comes from a man aged 30 to 39 with glioma. The chain uses TRBV13 and TRBJ1-1; a tentative D call is TRBD1 (5 bases match). The sequence in DNA is TGTGCCAGCAGCCCCGGGACGAACACTGAAGCTTTCTTT. This yields the protein CASSPGTNTEAFF.